Included here is one TCR beta chain sequence, with context. CDR3 size: 15 residues. CDR1 and CDR2 (germline): LNHDA, SQIVND (reference sequence). The V gene end was trimmed by 4 bases and the J gene end by 8 bases; junction bases not matched to a gene: 4. The data were produced by immunoSEQ multiplex PCR, yet TCRdb's version contains in-frame clones alone and is incomplete. The data hold 200,000 to 250,000 clones, with around 89% observed a single time. The data originate from a study of blood T cell repertoires in COVID-19. Study summary: The United States, Italy and Spain provided the acute and convalescent COVID-19 samples.

Cohort placement rested on clinical history that participants reported themselves. This TCR was sampled from a woman aged 25 to 45 who had recovered from COVID-19. Sequencing was carried out using PBMCs or T cells enriched from blood (not recorded which). The chain joins TRBV19 to TRBJ1-6, with TRBD1 matching 11 bases. Here the CDR3 reads CASSTGQGVYSPLHF. CDR3 in DNA: TGTGCCAGTAGTACGGGACAGGGGGTATATTCACCCCTCCACTTT.